This T cell receptor (beta chain) was sequenced for a study of low-dose radiotherapy and immunotherapy resistance in tumors. About the study: Starting cycle 1 day 1, oral aspirin 300 mg was given daily for four cycles.

The V segment lost 1 base and the J segment 1 base; nucleotides outside the gene matches: 6. The germline gives CDR1 LGHDT, CDR2 YNNKEL (reference sequence). CDR3 length: 16 amino acids. This clonotype was seen many times. TRAV- and TRBV-specific primers were used for first-strand cDNA, which covered alpha and beta chains. The authors amplified TCRs for approximately 20 PCR cycles with a constant-region primer and a V-primer adapter. TCRdb re-analysed the reads in MiXCR, keeping a single row per CDR3 protein. The repertoire holds 55,000 to 80,000 distinct CDR3 sequences, around 27% seen once, with about 6.6% in the top ten. Time point described: before trial treatment.

This TCR came from a male donor with rectosigmoid adenocarcinoma. V usage is TRBV3-1 and J usage is TRBJ2-5; the match to TRBD1 covers 7 bases. The sample here was PBMCs, taken before treatment. CDR3 DNA: TGTGCCAGCAGCCAAGGAATAGGGACAGTCCAAGAGACCCAGTACTTC. Residues: CASSQGIGTVQETQYF.